This TCR beta chain appears in the sequencing data of a study of cytomegalovirus exposure and HLA in healthy donors. For this clone: At one end the junction does not follow the germline gene, possibly because of a read error. The same CDR3 also results from other DNA sequences found in this sample.

With 60 Vbeta and 13 Jbeta primers, the PCR was carried out. This table comes from immunoSEQ multiplex PCR, and its TCRdb copy is limited to in-frame clones, with some not included. Found here are some 80,000 clones; the top ten clones hold roughly an eighth. The CDR3 extends over 14 amino acids. The V gene's germline CDR1 is MNHNS and CDR2 SASEGT. The V call is TRBV6-1, the J call TRBJ1-1; D is ambiguous. This receptor was obtained from a man in his fifties or sixties in good health and CMV-seropositive. What was sequenced was PBMCs. The CDR3: CASSEYGGRTEAFF. In nucleotides, the CDR3 is TGTGCCAGCAGTGAATATGGCGGGAGAACTGAAGCCTTCTTT.